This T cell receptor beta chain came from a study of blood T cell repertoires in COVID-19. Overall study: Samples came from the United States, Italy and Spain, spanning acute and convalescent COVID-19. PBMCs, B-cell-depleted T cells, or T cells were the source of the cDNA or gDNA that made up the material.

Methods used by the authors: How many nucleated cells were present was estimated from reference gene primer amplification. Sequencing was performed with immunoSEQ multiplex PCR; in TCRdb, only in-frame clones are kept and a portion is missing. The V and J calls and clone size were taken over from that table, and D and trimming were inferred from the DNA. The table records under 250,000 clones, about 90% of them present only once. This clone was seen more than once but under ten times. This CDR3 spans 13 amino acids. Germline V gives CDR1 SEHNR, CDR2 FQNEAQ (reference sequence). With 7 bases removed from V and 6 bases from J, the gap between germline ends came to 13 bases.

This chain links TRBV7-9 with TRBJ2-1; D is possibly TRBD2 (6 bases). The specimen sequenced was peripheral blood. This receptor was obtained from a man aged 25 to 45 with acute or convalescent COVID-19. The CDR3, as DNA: TGTGCCAGCATTTTTTTGGGGGGCAATGAGCAGTTCTTC. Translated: CASIFLGGNEQFF. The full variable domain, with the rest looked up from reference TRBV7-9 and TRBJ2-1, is DTGVSQNPRHKITKRGQNVTFRCDPISEHNRLYWYRQTLGQGPEFLTYFQNEAQLEKSRLLSDRFSAERPKGSFSTLEIQRTEQGDSAMYLCASIFLGGNEQFFGPGTRLTVL.